This passage covers 25 T cell receptor beta chains from one sample sequenced in a study of T-cell memory formation after mild COVID-19. One entry per CDR3 protein, called by TCRdb with MiXCR from the 5' RACE reads. The sample shows approximately 98,000 distinct CDR3 sequences, 18% of them seen only once. Sample: PBMCs or a T cell subset sorted from them (not recorded which). These receptors originate from a young man who had mild COVID-19 (a few samples of this study predate the infection). Cell type and time point are not known.

This clonotype was seen only once. V usage is TRBV11-2 and J usage is TRBJ1-4; 7 bases map to TRBD1. The trim removed 1 base at V and 7 bases at J, leaving 6 bases unmatched. The CDR3 loop spans 15 amino acids. Germline CDR1 is SGHAT and CDR2 is FQNNGV. CDR3 nucleotides: TGTGCCAGCAGCTTAGGACAGGGTGGAGGTGAAAAACTGTTTTTT. Translating it yields CASSLGQGGGEKLFF.

This clonotype was seen a handful of times. The rearrangement joins TRBV12-3 or TRBV12-4 to TRBJ1-2, with TRBD1 matching over 9 bases. V was clipped by 6 bases and J by 8 bases; unmatched bases: 7. The CDR3 contains 13 residues. Here the CDR3 reads CASRPGQGSGYTF. For the CDR3, the DNA is TGTGCCAGCAGGCCGGGACAGGGATCGGGCTACACCTTC.

This clonotype was counted once. The chain combines TRBV19 with TRBJ2-1; D might be TRBD1 or TRBD2, each matching 5 bases. With 6 bases removed from V and 4 bases from J, the gap between germline ends came to 10 bases. The CDR3 sequence is 13 residues long. Germline V gene lookup returns CDR1 LNHDA and CDR2 SQIVND (reference sequence). In nucleotides, the CDR3 is TGTGCCAGTAGCCAGGGACCTTACAATGAGCAGTTCTTC. It codes for CASSQGPYNEQFF.

This clonotype was counted only a few times. V is TRBV7-2 and J is TRBJ2-7; 9 nucleotides line up with TRBD1. This CDR3 has 15 amino acids. The germline V gene has CDR1 SGHTA and CDR2 FQGNSA. J lost 3 bases, V lost 3 bases, and 6 bases had no gene match. The CDR3 DNA is TGTGCCAGCAGCTTTCACGACAGGGGGATCTACGAGCAGTACTTC. Its translation: CASSFHDRGIYEQYF.

The chain combines TRBV4-3 with TRBJ2-7; D gene unclear. The CDR3 extends over 13 amino acids. V lost 0 bases and J lost 6, with 9 bases in between. The germline CDR1 and CDR2 sequences are LGHNA and YSLEER. The CDR3 sequence: CASSQDYTREQYF. The CDR3 region has the DNA TGCGCCAGCAGCCAAGATTACACGCGCGAGCAGTACTTC.

The chain employs TRBV7-8 and TRBJ2-2; D may be TRBD1 (6 bases). Trimming cost V 4 bases and J 8 bases, with 11 bases left between them. CDR3 length equals 13 residues. Germline V gene data show CDR1 as SGHVS and CDR2 as FQNEAQ. The chain's CDR3 is CASSSRQAGELFF. The CDR3 region has the DNA TGTGCCAGCAGCTCCAGACAGGCGGGGGAGCTGTTTTTT.

This clonotype turned up a few times. V usage is TRBV20-1 and J usage is TRBJ1-1; 12 positions agree with TRBD1. Trimming took 5 bases from V and 4 from J; bases not matched to a gene: 5. The CDR3 is 14 residues long. From germline, CDR1 is DFQATT and CDR2 SNEGSKA (reference sequence). CDR3 DNA: TGCAGTGCTTTCCGGGACAGGGGGCTCACTGAAGCTTTCTTT. The encoded protein is CSAFRDRGLTEAFF.

CDR3 loop: CASSLDRQETQYF. Written as DNA, the CDR3 is TGCGCCAGCAGCTTGGACAGACAAGAGACCCAGTACTTC. This chain connects TRBV5-1 to TRBJ2-5, with D unresolved. V was cut by 0 bases and J by 2 bases, with 5 bases left in between. Germline assignment: CDR1 SGHRS and CDR2 YFSETQ. The CDR3 is 13 residues long.

This clonotype was detected a few times. The chain carries TRBV3-1 and TRBJ1-1; 9 bases match TRBD1. The CDR3 runs to 17 residues. With V trimmed by 4 bases and J by 2 bases, 11 bases remained unmatched. Germline CDR1 is LGHDT and CDR2 is YNNKEL (reference sequence). The CDR3 DNA reads TGTGCCAGCAGCCCTTTTCCGGGACAGGGCCCAAACACTGAAGCTTTCTTT. Amino acids: CASSPFPGQGPNTEAFF.

This chain links TRBV24-1 with TRBJ2-5, with TRBD2 matching 11 bases. This CDR3 has 15 amino acids. Germline V CDR1 and CDR2: KGHDR, SFDVKD. Unmatched junction bases numbered 2, after V lost 3 bases and J lost 3 bases. The CDR3 is CATSDALAGEETQYF. The CDR3 DNA is TGTGCCACCAGTGATGCACTAGCGGGGGAAGAGACCCAGTACTTC.

This clonotype turned up a few times. The gene calls are TRBV7-8 and TRBJ2-1; 10 bases are a match to TRBD2. Germline V CDR1 and CDR2: SGHVS, FQNEAQ. This CDR3 spans 18 amino acids. Germline trimming cut 3 bases from V and 2 bases from J; bases unmatched to any gene: 10. The CDR3, as DNA: TGTGCCAGCAGCTTTCTAGCGGGGGCCCTAAGTCCCTACAATGAGCAGTTCTTC. Its protein product is CASSFLAGALSPYNEQFF.

This clonotype was picked up a small number of times. The chain recombines TRBV7-6 with TRBJ2-5; 15 bases are a match to TRBD2. Trimming cost V 5 bases and J 4 bases; bases outside gene matches: 8. The CDR3 runs to 17 residues. From germline, CDR1 is SGHVS and CDR2 FNYEAQ. The CDR3 bases are TGTGCCAGCAGCCGTATGGGACTAGCGGGGGGCGGAGAGACCCAGTACTTC. Translated, it gives CASSRMGLAGGGETQYF.

This clonotype was observed once. J is TRBJ2-3 and V is TRBV30, with D perhaps TRBD2 (5 bases). The CDR3 consists of 14 residues. The V gene lost 3 bases and the J gene lost 1 base, with 11 bases spanning the gap. CDR1 is GTSNPN, CDR2 SVGIG, per germline (reference sequence). The CDR3 reads CAWRELGGTDTQYF. DNA of the CDR3: TGTGCCTGGAGGGAGTTGGGAGGCACAGATACGCAGTATTTT.

This clonotype was observed a handful of times. The chain recombines TRBV5-6 with TRBJ1-5; tentative D call: TRBD1 (5 bases). The CDR3 extends over 12 amino acids. Trimming removed 4 bases at V and 6 bases at J, with 8 bases between. CDR1 and CDR2 (germline): SGHDT, YYEEEE. CDR3 coding DNA: TGTGCCAGCAGCCAGCAGGGTCAGCCCCAGCATTTT. Protein sequence: CASSQQGQPQHF.

This clonotype showed up just a few times. The J gene is TRBJ2-3, the V gene TRBV5-1; a possible D gene is TRBD1 (6 bases). CDR1 is SGHRS and CDR2 is YFSETQ in the germline V gene. Trimming cost V 4 bases and J 2 bases, with 14 bases left between them. This CDR3 is built from 15 residues. This CDR3 reads CASSRWTANTDTQYF. Written as DNA, the CDR3 is TGCGCCAGCAGCAGGTGGACAGCGAACACAGATACGCAGTATTTT. The variable domain in full, with the rest retrieved from reference TRBV5-1 and TRBJ2-3, is KAGVTQTPRYLIKTRGQQVTLSCSPISGHRSVSWYQQTPGQGLQFLFEYFSETQRNKGNFPGRFSGRQFSNSRSEMNVSTLELGDSALYLCASSRWTANTDTQYFGPGTRLTVL.

The V gene is TRBV6-1, the J gene TRBJ1-4; TRBD1 matches 10 bases. CDR1 is MNHNS and CDR2 is SASEGT in the germline V gene. This CDR3 is 14 amino acids long. Trimming removed 4 bases from V and 7 bases from J; junction bases left unmatched: 3. The CDR3 sequence: CASSGQGAREKLFF. The CDR3 nucleotides are TGTGCCAGCAGTGGACAGGGGGCGCGTGAAAAACTGTTTTTT.

The chain couples TRBV7-9 to TRBJ1-1, with 12 positions matching TRBD1. The germline gives CDR1 SEHNR, CDR2 FQNEAQ (reference sequence). Losses at the gene ends were 5 bases for V and 7 bases for J; bases not matched to a gene: 8. This CDR3 is 15 amino acids long. CDR3 loop: CASSPGTGGAFEAFF. The CDR3 region has the DNA TGTGCCAGCAGCCCGGGGACAGGGGGCGCTTTTGAAGCTTTCTTT.

The chain couples TRBV9 to TRBJ2-1, with a weak D call TRBD2 (6 bases). The V gene's germline CDR1 is SGDLS and CDR2 YYNGEE. Trimming removed 4 bases at V and 7 bases at J, with 9 bases between. The CDR3 covers 12 residues. The CDR3 nucleotides are TGTGCCAGCAGCATGCTAGCGAATGAGCAGTTCTTC. Protein product: CASSMLANEQFF.

This chain connects TRBV7-8 to TRBJ2-3; D uncertain. This CDR3 is 15 amino acids long. The ends were cut back, 5 bases at V and 4 bases at J, with 16 bases in the middle. Looked up from germline, CDR1 is SGHVS and CDR2 is FQNEAQ. The CDR3 region has the DNA TGTGCCAGCAGCCCATATGAAGGGTTCGCAGATACGCAGTATTTT. Translation: CASSPYEGFADTQYF.

The chain uses TRBV5-1 and TRBJ2-7, with 10 bases that match TRBD1. The CDR3 length is 15 residues. Germline CDR1 is SGHRS and CDR2 is YFSETQ. Trimming cost V 4 bases and J 2 bases; bases outside gene matches: 6. The CDR3 sequence is CASSTAGTGAYEQYF. The CDR3, as DNA: TGCGCCAGCAGCACAGCCGGGACAGGGGCCTACGAGCAGTACTTC.

This clonotype has a handful of counts. The J gene is TRBJ1-5, the V gene TRBV24-1, with unresolved D. This CDR3 region has 14 residues. Looked up from germline, CDR1 is KGHDR and CDR2 is SFDVKD. The germline V and J ends were trimmed by 9 bases and 4 bases, with 15 bases remaining between them. The CDR3 here is CATQDPLGNQPQHF. The DNA for the CDR3 is TGTGCCACCCAGGACCCGCTGGGGAATCAGCCCCAGCATTTT.

A few counts support this clonotype. The chain is built from TRBV6-6 and TRBJ1-1; 10 bases line up with TRBD1. Looked up from germline, CDR1 is MNHNY and CDR2 is SVGAGI (reference sequence). The CDR3 is 17 amino acids. V was pared by 6 bases and J by 0 bases, with 10 bases of the junction left unmatched. CDR3 region: CASRDLGQGVMNTEAFF. CDR3 nucleotides: TGTGCCAGCAGAGATCTAGGACAGGGGGTGATGAACACTGAAGCTTTCTTT.

This rearrangement joins TRBV5-4 to TRBJ2-7, with 10 bases fitting TRBD1. With V trimmed by 3 bases and J by 12 bases, 9 bases remained unmatched. Per germline, CDR1 SGHNT and CDR2 YYREEE (reference sequence). The CDR3 is 13 amino acids. CDR3 region: CASSSLLTGGLYF. CDR3 nucleotides: TGTGCCAGCAGCTCGCTGTTGACAGGGGGCCTGTACTTC.

This clonotype was seen more than once but under ten times. The rearrangement links TRBV4-3 to TRBJ1-2; maybe TRBD1 (5 bases). CDR3 length: 18 amino acids. Germline V lookup: CDR1 LGHNA, CDR2 YSLEER. Trimming took off 0 bases at V and 3 bases at J, with 20 bases between the two ends. This chain's CDR3 is CASSQDLLDSTAYYGYTF. As DNA, the CDR3 is TGCGCCAGCAGCCAAGATCTTTTGGACTCGACAGCGTACTATGGCTACACCTTC.

This clonotype was detected a few times. The V and J genes are TRBV10-3 and TRBJ1-1; 10 positions agree with TRBD1. CDR1 is ENHRY and CDR2 is SYGVKD in the germline V gene. V shed 4 bases, J shed 4 bases, and the junction held 3 bases outside the gene matches. This CDR3 has 14 residues. Here the CDR3 DNA reads TGTGCCATCAGTGGACAGGGGGCGGCCACTGAAGCTTTCTTT. Amino acid sequence: CAISGQGAATEAFF.